These 29 T cell receptor beta chains originate from one sample sequenced in a study of T cells in Graves' hyperthyroidism and ophthalmopathy. RNA transcripts served as the template for amplifying TCR beta CDR3 regions. Carried out on the TCR CDR3, a first-round RT-PCR used the HTBI primer set. Via MiXCR, TCRdb re-called the multiplex PCR reads, giving one row per CDR3 protein. The sample has roughly 710,000 distinct CDR3 sequences, roughly a third seen once. The sequenced sample was blood. All receptors come from a middle-aged woman with Graves' hyperthyroidism.

The chain has TRBV7-9 and TRBJ1-2; 11 nucleotides line up with TRBD1. V trimming: 7 bases; J trimming: 6 bases; junction bases outside the gene matches: 4. Germline V gene lookup returns CDR1 SEHNR and CDR2 FQNEAQ (reference sequence). This CDR3 region has 13 residues. The CDR3 sequence: CASTRTGGNGYTF. Here the CDR3 DNA reads TGTGCCAGCACCCGGACAGGGGGCAATGGCTACACCTTC.

This chain links TRBV20-1 with TRBJ1-1; 8 positions agree with TRBD1. Germline values: CDR1 DFQATT, CDR2 SNEGSKA (reference sequence). There are 16 residues in the CDR3. V shed 3 bases and J 7 bases; nucleotides not matched to a gene: 16. CDR3 in DNA: TGCAGTGCTAGTACCAGTGGGGGGACAGGTGTTGATGAAGCTTTCTTT. Protein product: CSASTSGGTGVDEAFF.

This clonotype was seen at least ten times. The genes are TRBV4-3 and TRBJ2-7; D gene unclear. Germline loops: CDR1 LGHNA, CDR2 YSLEER. The CDR3 runs 14 residues. V was trimmed by 2 bases and J by 0 bases, leaving 8 bases between them. CDR3 bases: TGCGCCAGCAGCCAAAAGTTAGACTCCTACGAGCAGTACTTC. This translates into CASSQKLDSYEQYF.

This clonotype has a handful of counts. The CDR3, as DNA: TGTGCCAGCAGTTTAGAGGATATCGGGTACTACGAGCAGTACTTC. Its translation is CASSLEDIGYYEQYF. The V gene is TRBV12-3 or TRBV12-4, the J gene TRBJ2-7; D gene unclear. V dropped 1 base and J dropped 3 bases, with 13 bases sitting between them. The CDR3 sequence is 15 residues long.

The table lists this clonotype with many counts. V is TRBV9 and J is TRBJ1-2; no firm D call. Trimming pared 0 bases from V and 4 bases from J, leaving 10 bases between. Germline CDR1 and CDR2: SGDLS and YYNGEE. This CDR3 is 14 amino acids long. CDR3 loop: CASSVGEVRYGYTF. The CDR3 nucleotides are TGTGCCAGCAGCGTAGGTGAAGTCCGCTATGGCTACACCTTC.

The V call is TRBV7-8, the J call TRBJ1-2; TRBD1 might be the D (5 bases). The CDR3 totals 16 residues. The germline V gene has CDR1 SGHVS and CDR2 FQNEAQ. Trimming shortened V by 6 bases and J by 8 bases, and 25 bases separated the two germline ends. This CDR3 is CASSSNREEGLAGYTF. Here the CDR3 DNA reads TGTGCCAGCAGTTCTAATAGGGAGGAGGGGCTCGCGGGCTACACCTTC.

The chain links TRBV10-3 to TRBJ2-1, with TRBD2 matching over 7 bases. Trimming cost V 3 bases and J 5 bases; bases outside gene matches: 13. The V gene's germline CDR1 is ENHRY and CDR2 SYGVKD. The CDR3 has 17 amino acids. CDR3 in amino acids: CAISDGRGAGVNNEQFF. Here the CDR3 DNA reads TGTGCCATCAGTGACGGTCGTGGGGCGGGGGTCAACAATGAGCAGTTCTTC.

This clonotype was counted ten times or more. The V gene is TRBV29-1, the J gene TRBJ1-1; D unresolved. Germline V gene sequence: CDR1 SQVTM, CDR2 ANQGSEA. This CDR3 region has 12 residues. V lost 8 bases, J lost 4 bases, and 14 bases lay in between. In DNA form, the CDR3 reads TGCAGCTCCGTTTCTGGGTCCACTGAAGCTTTCTTT. Protein sequence: CSSVSGSTEAFF.

This sequence joins TRBV25-1 and TRBJ1-6; 10 nucleotides agree with TRBD1. The CDR3 is 15 amino acids. Germline V gives CDR1 MGHDK, CDR2 SYGVNS. Germline trimming cut 2 bases from V and 13 bases from J; bases unmatched to any gene: 8. In DNA, the CDR3 is TGTGCCAGCAGTGAACAGGGACAGGGGTTTTCGCCCCTCCACTTT. Protein: CASSEQGQGFSPLHF.

About this clonotype itself: One end of the junction varies from germline; a read error may be responsible. The V call is TRBV20-1, the J call TRBJ1-2; D may be TRBD1 (6 bases). The length of the CDR3 is 14 residues. Germline lookup yields CDR1 DFQATT and CDR2 SNEGSKA (reference sequence). The CDR3 is CSARDPGQPYGGFF. The CDR3 DNA reads as TGCAGTGCTAGGGATCCGGGACAACCCTATGGTGGCTTCTTC.

This clonotype has just a few counts. The chain has TRBV6-1 and TRBJ1-5; no firm D call. The V end was cut by 1 base, the J end by 1 base, with 5 bases between. This CDR3 has 14 residues. The germline V gene has CDR1 MNHNS and CDR2 SASEGT. The CDR3 here is CASSEVGSNQPQHF. The DNA for the CDR3 is TGTGCCAGCAGTGAAGTCGGGAGCAATCAGCCCCAGCATTTT.

This clonotype was recorded once. The CDR3 sequence is CASSVGLGTGFGNQPQHF. The CDR3 coding sequence is TGTGCCAGCAGCGTTGGTCTCGGGACAGGGTTTGGCAATCAGCCCCAGCATTTT. The V and J genes are TRBV7-2 and TRBJ1-5, with 9 bases fitting TRBD1. The CDR3 sequence is 18 residues long. Germline CDR1 SGHTA, CDR2 FQGNSA. Trimming cost V 5 bases and J 2 bases; bases outside gene matches: 13.

The J gene is TRBJ1-3, the V gene TRBV5-4; the D is unclear. The CDR3 runs to 13 residues. Deletions cut 7 bases from V and 2 bases from J, with 10 bases between. Germline CDR1 reads SGHNT; CDR2 reads YYREEE (reference sequence). The DNA for the CDR3 is TGTGCCAGCGGAATGAGCCCTGGAAACACCATATATTTT. Its translation is CASGMSPGNTIYF.

The rearrangement joins TRBV5-1 to TRBJ1-4; D unclear. CDR3 size: 14 residues. Germline CDR1 is SGHRS and CDR2 is YFSETQ. V lost 2 bases and J 6 bases, leaving 11 bases between the germline ends. The CDR3 loop is CASSFLGGDEKLFF. The CDR3 region has the DNA TGCGCCAGCAGCTTTCTAGGTGGAGATGAAAAACTGTTTTTT.

Many counts were recorded for this clonotype. The gene calls are TRBV7-2 and TRBJ2-5; 14 bases line up with TRBD2. V was clipped by 3 bases and J by 5 bases; unmatched bases: 5. The CDR3 sequence is 16 residues long. Germline CDR1 and CDR2: SGHTA and FQGNSA. CDR3 in DNA: TGTGCCAGCAGCTTGCGACTAGCGGGGGGGCGGGAGACCCAGTACTTC. Its translation is CASSLRLAGGRETQYF.

This clonotype was seen a few times. The chain joins TRBV19 to TRBJ1-5; 7 nucleotides align to TRBD1. Looked up from germline, CDR1 is LNHDA and CDR2 is SQIVND (reference sequence). The trim removed 10 bases at V and 7 bases at J, leaving 13 bases unmatched. CDR3 length: 14 residues. CDR3 loop: CATKKGASGQPQHF. Written as DNA, the CDR3 is TGTGCCACCAAAAAGGGGGCCTCCGGGCAGCCCCAGCATTTT.

As to this clonotype: Compared with germline, one end of the junction differs, possibly owing to a read error. This chain connects TRBV2 to TRBJ2-2; possible D gene TRBD2, 8 bases. Germline loops: CDR1 SNHLY, CDR2 FYNNEI. The CDR3 length is 14 residues. The DNA for the CDR3 is TGTGCCAGCAGCGAAGGGGGCGGGAGGTGGGAGCTGTTTTTT. Translation: CASSEGGGRWELFF.

The chain is built from TRBV7-9 and TRBJ2-3, with 9 bases identical to TRBD2. Germline V gives CDR1 SEHNR, CDR2 FQNEAQ (reference sequence). The CDR3 contains 16 residues. V shed 5 bases and J 0 bases; nucleotides not matched to a gene: 6. The chain's CDR3 is CASSLLAGTSTDTQYF. The CDR3 coding sequence is TGTGCCAGCAGCCTTCTAGCGGGAACTAGCACAGATACGCAGTATTTT.

For this clonotype: Its ends do not fully match the called genes, so a read error is possible. The CDR3 protein is CASSRQRTVGTDTQYF. The CDR3 nucleotides read TGCGCCAGCAGCCGACAGAGGACCGTAGGAACAGATACGCAGTATTTT. The V call is TRBV7-2, the J call TRBJ2-3, with D tentatively TRBD1 (5 bases). Germline lookup yields CDR1 SGHTA and CDR2 FQGNSA. The CDR3 consists of 16 residues.

The chain links TRBV11-3 to TRBJ2-6; TRBD1 is a possible D gene (5 bases). CDR1 is SGHNT, CDR2 YENEEA, per germline. Between the trimmed V and J ends, which lost 4 bases and 4 bases, there was a span of 20 bases. This CDR3 is 18 amino acids long. CDR3 region: CASSSYSVPGSGANVLTF. In DNA form, the CDR3 reads TGTGCCAGCAGCTCCTACAGCGTTCCAGGGTCAGGGGCCAACGTCCTGACTTTC.

The chain employs TRBV7-4 and TRBJ1-1, with D unclear. Germline V CDR1 and CDR2: SGHVT, SQSDAQ. The CDR3 has 14 residues. Trimming removed 2 bases from V and 1 base from J, with 8 bases in between. CDR3 bases: TGTGCCAGCAGCTTACGGCATCAGAACACTGAAGCTTTCTTT. Translating it yields CASSLRHQNTEAFF.

This rearrangement joins TRBV7-2 to TRBJ2-7, with 9 bases fitting TRBD1. The ends lost 5 bases at V and 7 bases at J; junction bases unmatched: 9. This CDR3 region has 14 residues. Germline assignment: CDR1 SGHTA and CDR2 FQGNSA. The chain's CDR3 is CASSRGTGTGEQYF. CDR3 DNA sequence: TGTGCCAGCAGCCGGGGGACAGGGACCGGGGAGCAGTACTTC.

This clonotype has just one count. A clone one base away is much larger, so this may be a read error. The V gene is TRBV7-8, the J gene TRBJ1-2; D call uncertain. The length of the CDR3 is 18 residues. Germline lookup yields CDR1 SGHVS and CDR2 FQNEAQ. V was trimmed by 1 base and J by 7 bases, leaving 25 bases between them. The chain's CDR3 is CASSLGSSAERARGGYTF. CDR3 sequence (DNA): TGTGCCAGCAGCTTAGGATCATCCGCTGAGAGGGCCAGAGGTGGCTACACCTTC.

This chain joins TRBV7-8 and TRBJ1-3; D is unclear. V gave up 5 bases and J gave up 0 bases, with 14 bases separating them. The CDR3 totals 16 residues. Germline CDR1 is SGHVS and CDR2 is FQNEAQ. CDR3 sequence: CASSLGPYPSGNTIYF. In nucleotides, the CDR3 is TGTGCCAGCAGCCTTGGGCCCTACCCCTCTGGAAACACCATATATTTT. Supplemented by reference TRBV7-8 and TRBJ1-3, the full variable domain reads GAGVSQSPRYKVAKRGQDVALRCDPISGHVSLFWYQQALGQGPEFLTYFQNEAQLDKSGLPSDRFFAERPEGSVSTLKIQRTQQEDSAVYLCASSLGPYPSGNTIYFGEGSWLTVV.

The sample holds many counts of this clonotype. The chain combines TRBV11-2 with TRBJ1-2; weak D call: TRBD1 (5 bases). V lost 5 bases and J 6 bases, leaving 19 bases between the germline ends. The CDR3 has 15 residues. Per germline, CDR1 SGHAT and CDR2 FQNNGV. CDR3 DNA: TGTGCCAGCAGCAGAGTGGCAGGGAGTAAGGATGGCTACACCTTC. It specifies CASSRVAGSKDGYTF.

In the case of this clonotype: At one end the junction does not follow the germline gene, possibly because of a read error. The gene calls are TRBV5-4 and TRBJ1-1; D is possibly TRBD1 (6 bases). From germline, CDR1 is SGHNT and CDR2 YYREEE (reference sequence). This CDR3 is 14 amino acids long. The CDR3 here is CVSSLGALQIEAFF. For the CDR3, the DNA is TGTGTCAGCAGCTTGGGGGCGCTTCAAATTGAAGCTTTCTTT.

The J gene is TRBJ1-5, the V gene TRBV7-2, with no clear D. The germline gives CDR1 SGHTA, CDR2 FQGNSA. CDR3 size: 17 residues. The V and J ends lost 4 bases and 0 bases respectively, with 16 bases between them. CDR3 sequence (DNA): TGTGCCAGCAGCTCAAACCAACGGGAGGATAGCAATCAGCCCCAGCATTTT. As protein: CASSSNQREDSNQPQHF.

The V call is TRBV7-9, the J call TRBJ2-5, with D uncertain. This CDR3 is 12 amino acids long. Trimming stripped 8 bases from V and 4 bases from J, with 11 bases between. Germline CDR1 and CDR2: SEHNR and FQNEAQ (reference sequence). The CDR3 spells CASRGSRETQYF. CDR3 bases: TGTGCCAGCCGTGGGTCCCGAGAGACCCAGTACTTC.

This clonotype occurred many times. J is TRBJ1-6 and V is TRBV19; 7 bases are shared with TRBD1. CDR1 LNHDA and CDR2 SQIVND come from the germline V gene (reference sequence). V lost 5 bases, J lost 9 bases, and 4 bases stayed unmatched. The CDR3 loop spans 13 amino acids. The CDR3 DNA is TGTGCCAGTAGTGTTAACAGGGGTTCACCCCTCCACTTT. Its protein is CASSVNRGSPLHF.